These T cell receptor beta chains were read from a single sample in a study of blood T cells in healthy people across ages. TCRdb used MiXCR to reprocess the 5' RACE reads, holding one entry per CDR3 protein. The sample carries some 760,000 distinct CDR3 sequences, approximately 25% recorded once. The same data also contributed to another study, on T cells of mothers and their children.

The sample was blood. Receptors were obtained from a boy aged 5-17 years in good health. CDR3s include the opening cysteine and the closing phenylalanine or tryptophan. The D gene is left open where the match is weak. Size is stated for part of the rows, as once, few or many counts, or as a class when the clone is expanded.

J,size,D,V,CDR3,DNA
TRBJ1-3,few,.,TRBV29-1,CSVGESSGNTIYF,TGCAGCGTTGGTGAGAGCTCTGGAAACACCATATATTTT
TRBJ1-1,.,TRBD1,TRBV12-3/TRBV12-4,CASMRPGQKNTEAFF,TGTGCCAGCATGAGACCGGGACAGAAGAACACTGAAGCTTTCTTT
TRBJ2-1,few,.,TRBV7-8,CASSLLTRTAQTDEQFF,TGTGCCAGCAGCTTACTGACACGGACAGCTCAAACGGATGAGCAGTTCTTC
TRBJ2-7,few,TRBD1,TRBV14,CASSPDRRYSEQYF,TGTGCCAGCAGCCCGGACAGGAGGTACAGCGAGCAGTACTTC
TRBJ1-2,.,.,TRBV6-5,CASGNRDGYTF,TGTGCCAGCGGAAACAGGGATGGCTACACCTTC
TRBJ2-7,.,.,TRBV18,CASSPNNQAHEQYF,TGTGCCAGCTCACCAAATAATCAGGCGCACGAGCAGTACTTC
TRBJ2-5,few,TRBD2,TRBV7-3,CASSEPGTRQETQYF,TGTGCCAGCAGCGAACCCGGGACTAGGCAAGAGACCCAGTACTTC
TRBJ2-5,.,.,TRBV5-1,CASSLETEVEETQYF,TGCGCCAGCAGCTTGGAGACAGAGGTTGAAGAGACCCAGTACTTC
TRBJ2-2,few,.,TRBV29-1,CSVEWGLQTGELFF,TGCAGCGTTGAATGGGGACTTCAAACCGGGGAGCTGTTTTTT
TRBJ1-5,few,.,TRBV5-1,CAIGEKGRQWDNQPQHF,TGCGCCATCGGGGAAAAAGGGCGGCAATGGGACAATCAGCCCCAGCATTTT
TRBJ1-4,.,.,TRBV20-1,CSAGGLGEKLFF,TGCAGTGCGGGGGGGCTTGGTGAAAAACTGTTTTTT
TRBJ2-3,few,TRBD1,TRBV15,CATSTNRGSADTQYF,TGTGCCACCAGCACTAACAGGGGGTCGGCAGATACGCAGTATTTT
TRBJ1-6,.,.,TRBV18,CASSPAGDNSPLHF,TGTGCCAGCTCACCCGCAGGGGATAATTCACCCCTCCACTTT
TRBJ1-1,few,TRBD1,TRBV7-8,CASSSLGQVPGWTEAFF,TGTGCCAGCAGCTCCCTAGGACAGGTCCCGGGATGGACTGAAGCTTTCTTT
TRBJ2-5,.,TRBD1,TRBV28,CASREGQGMWREETQYF,TGTGCCAGCAGAGAGGGACAGGGGATGTGGCGGGAAGAGACCCAGTACTTC
TRBJ2-3,.,.,TRBV6-5,CAARGSDTQYF,TGTGCCGCACGTGGATCAGATACGCAGTATTTT
TRBJ2-1,few,.,TRBV12-3/TRBV12-4,CTSSRGKGYNEQFF,TGTACCAGCTCTCGGGGTAAGGGTTACAATGAGCAGTTCTTC
TRBJ1-1,many,.,TRBV20-1,CSARAQGYTEAFF,TGCAGTGCTAGAGCTCAGGGTTACACTGAAGCTTTCTTT
TRBJ2-5,few,.,TRBV12-3/TRBV12-4,CASSLGVGGKTQYF,TGTGCCAGCAGTTTAGGTGTAGGGGGAAAGACCCAGTACTTC
TRBJ2-7,.,TRBD2,TRBV20-1,CSARDKSGRIYEQYF,TGCAGTGCTAGAGATAAAAGCGGGAGGATATACGAGCAGTACTTC
TRBJ1-1,.,.,TRBV7-2,CASSLDLVGREAFF,TGTGCCAGCAGCTTGGACTTAGTGGGTCGTGAAGCTTTCTTT
TRBJ2-1,.,TRBD2,TRBV27,CASSHSGGLYNEQFF,TGTGCCAGCAGTCATAGCGGGGGACTCTACAATGAGCAGTTCTTC
TRBJ2-5,.,TRBD2,TRBV27,CATSLGRGGPRKTQYF,TGTGCCACCAGTTTAGGCCGCGGGGGGCCTAGAAAGACCCAGTACTTC
TRBJ2-7,.,TRBD1,TRBV12-3/TRBV12-4,CASSQRTGDYEQYF,TGTGCCAGCAGTCAACGGACAGGGGACTACGAGCAGTACTTC
TRBJ2-7,.,.,TRBV25-1,CASSESNAHEQYF,TGTGCCAGCAGTGAATCAAACGCTCACGAGCAGTACTTC
TRBJ2-7,few,.,TRBV20-1,CSARDLKATYYEQYF,TGCAGTGCTAGAGACCTTAAGGCCACCTACTACGAGCAGTACTTC
TRBJ2-7,.,.,TRBV29-1,CSVEETTYEQYF,TGCAGCGTTGAAGAGACTACCTACGAGCAGTACTTC
TRBJ2-2,.,TRBD1,TRBV11-3,CASSLGQGAGDGELFF,TGTGCCAGCAGCTTGGGCCAGGGGGCAGGTGACGGGGAGCTGTTTTTT
TRBJ2-5,.,.,TRBV27,CASSPYGFVGQETQYF,TGTGCCAGCAGCCCTTACGGGTTTGTTGGGCAAGAGACCCAGTACTTC
TRBJ1-4,.,TRBD1,TRBV6-5,CASSYDRDGEKLFF,TGTGCCAGCAGTTACGACAGGGACGGCGAAAAACTGTTTTTT
TRBJ1-2,few,.,TRBV7-9,CASFLAGATPSGGYTF,TGTGCCAGCTTTCTGGCAGGGGCTACCCCCTCAGGCGGCTACACCTTC
TRBJ1-3,.,.,TRBV9,CASRTGSSEGNTIYF,TGTGCCAGCAGAACAGGGAGTTCTGAGGGAAACACCATATATTTT
TRBJ1-3,few,.,TRBV12-3/TRBV12-4,CASGPDSYSGNTIYF,TGTGCCAGCGGCCCCGACAGCTACTCTGGAAACACCATATATTTT
TRBJ2-3,few,.,TRBV29-1,CSVEDRLDTQYF,TGCAGCGTTGAAGACAGGCTGGATACGCAGTATTTT
TRBJ2-1,few,.,TRBV19,CASRQNNEQFF,TGTGCCAGTAGGCAGAACAATGAGCAGTTCTTC
TRBJ2-7,.,.,TRBV4-2,CASSQGRRGDETQCF,TGTGCCAGCAGCCAAGGACGGCGCGGGGACGAGACCCAGTGCTTC
TRBJ2-4,.,.,TRBV7-9,CASLSGGGGNIQYF,TGTGCCAGCCTCTCCGGGGGAGGTGGAAACATTCAGTACTTC
TRBJ2-3,.,TRBD2,TRBV29-1,CSVEGWTSGSDTQYF,TGCAGCGTTGAAGGCTGGACTAGCGGCTCGGATACGCAGTATTTT
TRBJ2-5,.,.,TRBV10-3,CAIKSDSETPQETQYF,TGTGCCATCAAGAGTGACTCAGAGACCCCGCAAGAGACCCAGTACTTC
TRBJ2-1,.,.,TRBV7-9,CASSLVAAVYNEQFF,TGTGCCAGCAGCTTAGTGGCGGCGGTCTACAATGAGCAGTTCTTC
TRBJ2-7,few,.,TRBV13,CASSAAGPSYEQYF,TGTGCCAGCAGCGCCGCCGGGCCATCCTACGAGCAGTACTTC
TRBJ2-2,.,TRBD2,TRBV5-6,CASSWGGKRTGELFF,TGTGCCAGCAGCTGGGGGGGGAAGAGGACCGGGGAGCTGTTTTTT
TRBJ2-1,few,TRBD2,TRBV5-1,CASSLVTSGSTNEQFF,TGCGCCAGCAGCTTGGTAACTAGCGGGAGTACGAATGAGCAGTTCTTC
TRBJ2-7,few,TRBD1,TRBV5-1,CASSFRGPENEQYF,TGCGCCAGCAGCTTCAGGGGGCCGGAAAACGAGCAGTACTTC
TRBJ1-2,few,.,TRBV19,CASSKGNYGYTF,TGTGCCAGTAGCAAGGGGAACTATGGCTACACCTTC
TRBJ2-1,.,TRBD1,TRBV18,CASSPDRAYNEQFF,TGTGCCAGCTCACCCGACAGGGCCTACAATGAGCAGTTCTTC
TRBJ1-2,.,.,TRBV6-5,CASSYGLHYGYTF,TGTGCCAGCAGTTACGGTCTCCACTATGGCTACACCTTC
TRBJ2-5,few,.,TRBV24-1,CATSGGAKLQETQYF,TGTGCCACCAGTGGCGGGGCAAAACTCCAAGAGACCCAGTACTTC